One sample yielded the 30 T cell receptor beta chains listed below, sequenced in a study of T-cell memory formation after mild COVID-19. In TCRdb, the 5' RACE reads were re-called with MiXCR into one record per CDR3 protein. The table has fewer than 110,000 distinct CDR3 sequences, approximately 14% seen once. Sequencing was carried out using PBMCs or a T cell subset sorted from them (not recorded which). Receptor source: a young man who had mild COVID-19 (a few samples of this study predate the infection). Cell type and time point are not known.

The V gene is TRBV7-3, the J gene TRBJ2-7, with D possibly called TRBD1 or TRBD2 (5 bases each). Germline-derived CDR1 and CDR2 are SGHTA and FQGTGA. The V gene lost 1 base and the J gene lost 4 bases, with 14 bases spanning the gap. The CDR3 contains 15 residues. The CDR3 DNA sequence: TGTGCCAGCAGCTTAAGCTGCAGGGAGCGTTACGAGCAGTACGTC. Amino acid sequence: CASSLSCRERYEQYV.

V usage is TRBV12-3 or TRBV12-4 and J usage is TRBJ2-2; TRBD2 is a possible D gene (5 bases). The CDR3 extends over 15 amino acids. V dropped 6 bases and J dropped 5 bases, with 16 bases sitting between them. The CDR3 region is CASRKLVGLTGELFF. For the CDR3, the DNA is TGTGCCAGCAGGAAACTAGTGGGGTTGACCGGGGAGCTGTTTTTT.

In its sample, this clonotype was seen many times. This CDR3 reads CASSFVGTEAFF. DNA of the CDR3: TGTGCCAGCAGTTTTGTAGGTACTGAAGCTTTCTTT. J is TRBJ1-1 and V is TRBV12-3 or TRBV12-4; D is undetermined. The CDR3 has 12 residues. V was trimmed by 3 bases and J by 5 bases, leaving 7 bases between them.

This clonotype was detected a few times. This chain links TRBV5-6 with TRBJ1-2; TRBD1 is a possible D gene (6 bases). Germline V gene sequence: CDR1 SGHDT, CDR2 YYEEEE. CDR3 length: 16 residues. V lost 3 bases and J 2 bases, leaving 17 bases between the germline ends. The CDR3 DNA is TGTGCCAGCAGCTATACCTCGGACAGCCAAAACTATGGCTACACCTTC. Translated: CASSYTSDSQNYGYTF.

This clonotype was seen at least ten times. This chain uses TRBV29-1 with TRBJ2-1; 11 bases map to TRBD2. Germline lookup yields CDR1 SQVTM and CDR2 ANQGSEA. Trimming cost V 4 bases and J 6 bases; bases outside gene matches: 11. This CDR3 contains 16 residues. The CDR3 is CSVVGSTSGDGNEQFF. In DNA form, the CDR3 reads TGCAGCGTTGTAGGGTCGACTAGCGGGGATGGCAATGAGCAGTTCTTC.

The chain combines TRBV4-3 with TRBJ2-3, with unresolved D. Germline CDR1 is LGHNA and CDR2 is YSLEER. Trimming shortened V by 1 base and J by 5 bases, and 7 bases separated the two germline ends. The CDR3 runs 13 residues. CDR3 sequence: CASSQARLDTQYF. The CDR3 DNA reads TGCGCCAGCAGCCAAGCTAGGCTAGATACGCAGTATTTT.

The chain uses TRBV7-9 and TRBJ2-1, with D hard to call. Germline values: CDR1 SEHNR, CDR2 FQNEAQ (reference sequence). This CDR3 contains 13 residues. The ends were cut back, 5 bases at V and 5 bases at J, with 10 bases in the middle. The CDR3 is CASSHRLNNEQFF. CDR3 in DNA: TGTGCCAGCAGCCACCGACTGAACAATGAGCAGTTCTTC.

This clonotype was seen a handful of times. V is TRBV7-6 and J is TRBJ1-1, with D perhaps matching TRBD1 (6 bases). Germline values: CDR1 SGHVS, CDR2 FNYEAQ. The germline V and J ends were trimmed by 6 bases and 4 bases, with 12 bases remaining between them. The CDR3 runs 13 residues. CDR3 nucleotide sequence: TGTGCCAGCAGGGCCATGGGGGCCACTGAAGCTTTCTTT. It encodes CASRAMGATEAFF.

This clonotype has only one observation. The rearrangement joins TRBV4-1 to TRBJ1-1; a weak D match, TRBD1 (5 bases). The CDR3 is 15 residues long. CDR1 MGHRA and CDR2 YSYEKL come from the germline V gene. Trimming cost V 3 bases and J 1 base, with 12 bases left between them. As DNA, the CDR3 is TGCGCCAGCAGCCACGGGGGTGGCTGGAACACTGAAGCTTTCTTT. It translates to CASSHGGGWNTEAFF.

Comment on this clonotype: A much larger clone differs from this one at a single base, so this may be a read error. V and J are TRBV12-3 or TRBV12-4 and TRBJ2-5; D is undetermined. Trimming pared 7 bases from V and 4 bases from J, leaving 19 bases between. CDR3 length equals 15 residues. The CDR3 DNA sequence: TGTGCCAGCAATAAAATAGCTGTAGGTGTAGAGACCCAGTACTTC. The encoded protein is CASNKIAVGVETQYF.

V and J are TRBV27 and TRBJ1-2; D gene ambiguous. The V end was cut by 3 bases, the J end by 0 bases, with 11 bases between. The CDR3 has 15 residues. Looked up from germline, CDR1 is MNHEY and CDR2 is SMNVEV (reference sequence). The CDR3 DNA sequence: TGTGCCAGCAGTTTCGCAGAACCCCCTAACTATGGCTACACCTTC. It yields the protein CASSFAEPPNYGYTF.

This clonotype was detected many times. The gene calls are TRBV10-2 and TRBJ1-1; 7 bases match TRBD1. Trimming at V came to 6 bases and at J to 11 bases, leaving 9 bases not matched to a gene. This CDR3 comprises 12 residues. CDR1 is WSHSY, CDR2 SAAADI, per germline. The CDR3: CASSPRGFRAFF. CDR3 nucleotides: TGCGCCAGCAGCCCCAGGGGGTTTAGGGCTTTCTTT.

The CDR3 protein is CASSEGFGAGYEQYF. DNA of the CDR3: TGTGCCAGCAGTGAAGGGTTTGGGGCAGGCTACGAGCAGTACTTC. The gene calls are TRBV2 and TRBJ2-7; D perhaps matches TRBD1 (5 bases). Trimming shortened V by 1 base and J by 3 bases, and 13 bases separated the two germline ends. The CDR3 totals 15 residues. Germline CDR1 and CDR2: SNHLY and FYNNEI.

This clonotype was seen a handful of times. Written as DNA, the CDR3 is TGTGCCAGTACCCCTCAATTCAGCTCCTACGAGCAGTACTTC. Its protein product is CASTPQFSSYEQYF. This chain joins TRBV19 and TRBJ2-7, with unresolved D. The CDR3 is made up of 14 amino acids. Trimming cost V 7 bases and J 0 bases, with 13 bases left between them. CDR1 and CDR2 (germline): LNHDA, SQIVND (reference sequence).

Written as DNA, the CDR3 is TGTGCCAGCAGCTTAGAGTCTACCTACGAGCAGTACTTC. It codes for CASSLESTYEQYF. The chain recombines TRBV7-6 with TRBJ2-7, with unresolved D. V gave up 1 base and J gave up 2 bases, with 6 bases separating them. CDR1 and CDR2 (germline): SGHVS, FNYEAQ. CDR3 length equals 13 residues.

In this sample, this clonotype turned up a few times. The rearrangement links TRBV11-1 to TRBJ2-1; D unclear. The CDR3 covers 15 residues. Trimming stripped 2 bases from V and 1 base from J, with 9 bases between. The germline CDR1 and CDR2 sequences are SGHAT and FQDESV (reference sequence). The CDR3 nucleotides are TGTGCCAGCAGCTTAAATGGGCTATCCTACAATGAGCAGTTCTTC. Encoded protein: CASSLNGLSYNEQFF.

In its sample, this clonotype was seen a few times. The V gene is TRBV2, the J gene TRBJ2-7, with TRBD1 matching 8 bases. V gave up 9 bases and J gave up 7 bases; unmatched junction bases: 11. Germline loops: CDR1 SNHLY, CDR2 FYNNEI. This CDR3 is 13 amino acids long. The CDR3 bases are TGTGCCAGTGCGGGGCAGGGGGCGGGTGAGCAGTACGTC. This codes for CASAGQGAGEQYV.

This clonotype was observed a handful of times. The chain combines TRBV24-1 with TRBJ1-1; possibly TRBD1 for D (6 bases). Trimming took off 8 bases at V and 4 bases at J, with 16 bases between the two ends. The CDR3 totals 14 residues. Germline V gives CDR1 KGHDR, CDR2 SFDVKD. The CDR3 coding sequence is TGTGCCACCATAAGAGGGGGGGCCCCCACTGAAGCTTTCTTT. Translating gives CATIRGGAPTEAFF.

This clonotype was observed a handful of times. V usage is TRBV6-2 or TRBV6-3 and J usage is TRBJ2-1; tentatively, D is TRBD2 (5 bases). From germline, CDR1 is MNHEY and CDR2 SVGEGT. The CDR3 covers 11 residues. Trimming stripped 6 bases from V and 9 bases from J, with 9 bases between. In nucleotides, the CDR3 is TGTGCCAGCAGGGAAGAGGGTGAGCAGTTCTTC. Translating it yields CASREEGEQFF.

This chain links TRBV6-1 with TRBJ1-1, with a weak D call TRBD1 (5 bases). Germline V gene data show CDR1 as MNHNS and CDR2 as SASEGT. There are 15 residues in the CDR3. Trimming removed 4 bases from V and 5 bases from J, with 17 bases in between. The DNA of the CDR3 is TGTGCCAGCAGTGGGGCAGGGTTAGGATGGACTGAAGCTTTCTTT. Amino acid sequence: CASSGAGLGWTEAFF.

A few counts support this clonotype. This rearrangement joins TRBV20-1 to TRBJ2-5; the D call may be TRBD1 or TRBD2 (5 bases each). CDR3 length: 12 amino acids. Per the germline V gene, CDR1 is DFQATT and CDR2 is SNEGSKA (reference sequence). V was clipped by 4 bases and J by 3 bases, with 9 bases between them. Here the CDR3 DNA reads TGCAGTGCTATAGTGGGGGAAGAGACCCAGTACTTC. It translates to CSAIVGEETQYF.

This clonotype showed up just a few times. The chain couples TRBV12-3 or TRBV12-4 to TRBJ2-3, with 9 positions matching TRBD2. The V gene end was trimmed by 6 bases and the J gene end by 1 base; junction bases not matched to a gene: 5. The CDR3 is made up of 15 amino acids. Here the CDR3 reads CASRIAGVGTDTQYF. In nucleotides, the CDR3 is TGTGCCAGCAGAATAGCGGGGGTGGGCACAGATACGCAGTATTTT.

The rearrangement joins TRBV5-1 to TRBJ1-2, with D tentatively TRBD1 (6 bases). V was cut by 0 bases and J by 4 bases, with 16 bases left in between. The length of the CDR3 is 16 residues. The V gene's germline CDR1 is SGHRS and CDR2 YFSETQ. CDR3 bases: TGCGCCAGCAGCTTGGACCTACAGGGAACCCCCTATGGCTACACCTTC. Translation gives CASSLDLQGTPYGYTF.

This clonotype was counted ten times or more. The V and J genes are TRBV3-1 and TRBJ1-1; TRBD1 matches at 7 bases. Germline CDR1 is LGHDT and CDR2 is YNNKEL (reference sequence). This CDR3 has 17 amino acids. V trimming: 0 bases; J trimming: 1 base; junction bases outside the gene matches: 8. In DNA form, the CDR3 reads TGTGCCAGCAGCCAAGAGGGGGAGGGGACAGCGAACACTGAAGCTTTCTTT. Amino acid sequence: CASSQEGEGTANTEAFF.

This clonotype was counted a few times. The rearrangement links TRBV9 to TRBJ2-1; a weak D match, TRBD1 (6 bases). CDR3 length: 13 residues. Germline CDR1 and CDR2: SGDLS and YYNGEE. Trimming cost V 0 bases and J 8 bases, with 9 bases left between them. The CDR3 loop is CASSVGGPDEQFF. The DNA of the CDR3 is TGTGCCAGCAGCGTAGGGGGGCCCGATGAGCAGTTCTTC.

The V and J genes are TRBV20-1 and TRBJ2-5; 13 bases are a match to TRBD2. V lost 0 bases, J lost 5 bases, and 12 bases stayed unmatched. The CDR3 length is 18 residues. The germline gives CDR1 DFQATT, CDR2 SNEGSKA (reference sequence). CDR3 sequence: CSAREAGLAGSPGETQYF. As DNA, the CDR3 is TGCAGTGCTAGAGAGGCGGGACTAGCGGGGAGTCCTGGGGAGACCCAGTACTTC.

In its sample, this clonotype was seen many times. This chain uses TRBV6-5 with TRBJ1-5, with D unresolved. V shed 2 bases and J shed 5 bases, with 10 bases lying between them. Germline values: CDR1 MNHEY, CDR2 SVGAGI. The CDR3 sequence is 14 residues long. The CDR3 sequence is CASSYRGADQPQHF. As DNA, the CDR3 is TGTGCCAGCAGTTACCGGGGAGCGGATCAGCCCCAGCATTTT.

This chain joins TRBV5-1 and TRBJ2-3; 9 nucleotides align to TRBD1. This CDR3 has 17 amino acids. Germline loops: CDR1 SGHRS, CDR2 YFSETQ. With 9 bases clipped from V and 4 bases from J, the junction kept 18 bases outside the gene matches. The CDR3 here is CATLSGIVDRGADTQYF. For the CDR3, the DNA is TGCGCCACCCTCTCGGGCATCGTCGACAGGGGGGCAGATACGCAGTATTTT.

This clonotype appeared once. The chain uses TRBV7-9 and TRBJ2-3; 8 nucleotides agree with TRBD2. Trimming removed 3 bases from V and 6 bases from J; junction bases left unmatched: 14. The CDR3 sequence is 17 residues long. Looked up from germline, CDR1 is SEHNR and CDR2 is FQNEAQ (reference sequence). Here the CDR3 DNA reads TGTGCCAGCAGCTTTCCCTCCATCGGGGGGGCCGGGGATACGCAGTATTTT. Its translation is CASSFPSIGGAGDTQYF.

This clonotype was seen repeatedly, ten times or more. The genes are TRBV4-3 and TRBJ2-5; maybe TRBD2 (5 bases). CDR3 length equals 13 residues. V dropped 0 bases and J dropped 5 bases, with 7 bases sitting between them. CDR1 and CDR2 (germline): LGHNA, YSLEER. This chain's CDR3 is CASSQDSGETQYF. CDR3 coding DNA: TGCGCCAGCAGCCAAGATTCGGGGGAGACCCAGTACTTC.